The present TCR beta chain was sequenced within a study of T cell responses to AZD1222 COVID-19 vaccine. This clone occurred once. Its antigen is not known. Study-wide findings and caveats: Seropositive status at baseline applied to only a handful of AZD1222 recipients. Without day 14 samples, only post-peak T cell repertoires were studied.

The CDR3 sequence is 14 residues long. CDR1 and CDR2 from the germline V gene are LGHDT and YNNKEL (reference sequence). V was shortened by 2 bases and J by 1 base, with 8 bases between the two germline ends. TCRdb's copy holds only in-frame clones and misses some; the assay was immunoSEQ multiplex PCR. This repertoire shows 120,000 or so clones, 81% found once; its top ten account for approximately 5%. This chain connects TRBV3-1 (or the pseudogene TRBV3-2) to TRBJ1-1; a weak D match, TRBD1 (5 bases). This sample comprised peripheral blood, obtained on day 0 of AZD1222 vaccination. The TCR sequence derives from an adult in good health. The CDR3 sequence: CASSQSGGNTEAFF. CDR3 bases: TGTGCCAGCAGCCAATCCGGGGGGAACACTGAAGCTTTCTTT.